A selection of T cell receptor beta chains follows, all from one sample in a study of cytomegalovirus exposure and HLA in healthy donors. Profiling relied on immunoSEQ multiplex PCR, and the TCRdb table lists in-frame clones only, not all of them. The top ten clones hold about 2.5% of a sample with roughly 240,000 clones, 87% of them seen once. Sequenced material: PBMCs. The receptors stem from a man aged 18 to 30 in good health and CMV-seronegative. Both conserved end residues are part of each CDR3. Fields, in order: clone size, V gene, D gene, J gene, CDR3 DNA, CDR3 protein. A D gene is named only where the DNA matches it firmly. The size entry is marked missing in some rows and otherwise reads once, few, many or a size class.

NA	TRBV5-4	NA	TRBJ2-1	TGTGCCAGCAGCATCGATACTACCGAGCAGTTCTTC	CASSIDTTEQFF
once	TRBV27	TRBD1	TRBJ1-6	TGTGCCAGCAGTTTATCGTGGGGGACAGTTAATTCACCCCTCCACTTT	CASSLSWGTVNSPLHF
NA	TRBV11-3	NA	TRBJ2-2	TGTGCCAGCCGAGCGAACACCGGGGAGCTGTTTTTT	CASRANTGELFF
NA	TRBV28	TRBD1	TRBJ1-2	TGTGCCAGCAGCCAGGGGGTTAGGAGCTATGGCTACACCTTC	CASSQGVRSYGYTF
NA	TRBV7-9	TRBD1	TRBJ1-2	TGTGCCAGCAGCCCCCCCGCGGGACAGGGAACTGGCTACACCTTC	CASSPPAGQGTGYTF
NA	TRBV7-7	TRBD2	TRBJ2-7	TGTGCCAGCAGCTTAGTTGCGGGAGCCTACGAGCAGTACTTC	CASSLVAGAYEQYF
NA	TRBV7-8	NA	TRBJ2-1	TGTGCCAGCAGCGTAAGGGACTCGCCGAATGAGCAGTTCTTC	CASSVRDSPNEQFF
NA	TRBV29-1	NA	TRBJ2-5	TGCAGCGTTGAACCGGGGATCCAAGAGACCCAGTACTTC	CSVEPGIQETQYF
NA	TRBV5-4	NA	TRBJ2-7	TGTGCCAGCAGCTCTTTTGGACAACGCTACGAGCAGTACTTC	CASSSFGQRYEQYF
NA	TRBV2	TRBD1	TRBJ2-3	TGTGCCAGCAGAGACCGGGACAGGGGGTTAGCAGATACGCAGTATTTT	CASRDRDRGLADTQYF
NA	TRBV30	TRBD1	TRBJ1-1	TGTGCCTGGGGAGCAGGGGGAATCACTGAAGCTTTCTTT	CAWGAGGITEAFF
NA	TRBV7-8	TRBD1	TRBJ2-7	TGTGCCAGCAGCTTAACGGGACAGGGAAGCGAGCAGTACTTC	CASSLTGQGSEQYF
few	TRBV7-9	TRBD2	TRBJ2-1	TGTGCCAGCAATCACAACCCCACTAGCGGTGGGAATGAGCAGTTCTTC	CASNHNPTSGGNEQFF
NA	TRBV5-6	NA	TRBJ2-3	TGTGCCAGCAGCTTACGGCGGGGAAACACAGATACGCAGTATTTT	CASSLRRGNTDTQYF
NA	TRBV28	NA	TRBJ2-7	TGTGCCAGCAGTCTAACGACTGGCTCCTACGAGCAGTACTTC	CASSLTTGSYEQYF
once	TRBV28	TRBD1	TRBJ2-1	TGTGCCAGCAGTTTACTAGGACAGGCCAGCTCCTACAATGAGCAGTTCTTC	CASSLLGQASSYNEQFF
NA	TRBV6-1	NA	TRBJ1-3	TGTGCCAGCAGGTTGACGGCTAGGGGAAACACCATATATTTT	CASRLTARGNTIYF
NA	TRBV18	NA	TRBJ1-3	TGTGCCAGCTCACCACCGAGTAATCCCTCTGGAAACACCATATATTTT	CASSPPSNPSGNTIYF
NA	TRBV15	NA	TRBJ1-4	TGTGCCACTTCACCAGGGGTAGAAAAACTGTTTTTT	CATSPGVEKLFF
once	TRBV28	NA	TRBJ2-2	TGTGCCACCAAGGGACACCCAAGGGTTACCGGGGAGCTGTTTTTT	CATKGHPRVTGELFF
NA	TRBV15	TRBD2	TRBJ2-1	TGTGCCACCAGCACCCACCTACTGGGGACTAGCGGGGGCCTGACCCACGGCCTTCAGTTCTTC	CATSTHLLGTSGGLTHGLQFF
NA	TRBV6-1	TRBD2	TRBJ2-3	TGTGCCAGCAGTGCTTGGACTAGCGGGAGGGCCCCAGATACGCAGTATTTT	CASSAWTSGRAPDTQYF
many	TRBV14	NA	TRBJ1-6	TGTGCCAGCAGCCAAGAACTACAGGGACAAGGACCCCTCCACTTT	CASSQELQGQGPLHF
NA	TRBV10-1	NA	TRBJ2-7	TGCGCCAGCAGTCCTACAGGGACTAACGAGCAGTACTTC	CASSPTGTNEQYF
NA	TRBV7-9	TRBD1	TRBJ1-5	TGTGCCAGCAGCCAAGGAGCAGGGGGCGACCAGCCCCAGCATTTT	CASSQGAGGDQPQHF
few	TRBV14	NA	TRBJ1-2	TGTGCCAGCAGCCAAGGTTTCAGGGTGGATGGCTACACCTTC	CASSQGFRVDGYTF
NA	TRBV18	NA	TRBJ2-2	TGTGCCAGCTCACCAGAAGGGGGACGTAACACCGGGGAGCTGTTTTTT	CASSPEGGRNTGELFF
NA	TRBV7-9	NA	TRBJ2-1	TGTGCCAGCAGCCACACACAGGGCAAGAGCTCCTACAATGAGCAGTTCTTC	CASSHTQGKSSYNEQFF
many	TRBV7-2	NA	TRBJ1-2	TGTGCCAGCAGCACTCCCCTTGGGGCTTCCTATGGCTACACCTTC	CASSTPLGASYGYTF
NA	TRBV25-1	NA	TRBJ2-7	TGTGCCAGCAGTGAATTTTCGGGAAACTACGAGCAGTACTTC	CASSEFSGNYEQYF
once	TRBV7-2	NA	TRBJ1-1	TGTGCCAGCAGCTTACGGCAGGGGAACTCTGAAGCTTTCTTT	CASSLRQGNSEAFF
NA	TRBV6-6	TRBD1	TRBJ2-7	TGTGCCAGCAGATTACCGGGACAGGGGTACGAGCAGTACTTC	CASRLPGQGYEQYF
few	TRBV11-2	TRBD1	TRBJ1-6	TGTGCCAGCAGCACCCGGACAGGGAGCAATTCACCCCTCCACTTT	CASSTRTGSNSPLHF
NA	TRBV27	TRBD2	TRBJ2-3	TGTGCCAGCAGTACCGGACTAGCGTGGGCAGATACGCAGTATTTT	CASSTGLAWADTQYF
NA	TRBV5-1	NA	TRBJ2-3	TGCGCCAGCAGCTCCTCCGGGACAATTACAGATACGCAGTATTTT	CASSSSGTITDTQYF
NA	TRBV16	NA	TRBJ1-4	TGTGCCAGCAGCCATTCGAGAACTAATGAAAAACTGTTTTTT	CASSHSRTNEKLFF
NA	TRBV19	NA	TRBJ1-2	TGTGCCAGTAGTATCCCGAAGGCGGGTCCGCCCTATGGCTACACCTTC	CASSIPKAGPPYGYTF
once	TRBV7-2	NA	TRBJ2-7	TGTGCCAGCAGCACAGGGTACTCCTACGAGCAGTACTTC	CASSTGYSYEQYF
NA	TRBV9	TRBD2	TRBJ2-3	TGTGCCAGCAGCGTACACCCAGCGGGGCTAGGAGATACGCAGTATTTT	CASSVHPAGLGDTQYF
NA	TRBV2	NA	TRBJ1-5	TGTGCCAGCAGTGACAGGTCGCACGTACAGCCCCAGCATTTT	CASSDRSHVQPQHF
few	TRBV9	NA	TRBJ2-7	TGTGCCAGCAGCGGTAGCCCCCAGGGGACGTACGAGCAGTACTTC	CASSGSPQGTYEQYF
few	TRBV5-4	NA	TRBJ1-3	TGTGCCAGCAGCTTGGCACTGGTTGGTACTACTGGAAACACCATATATTTT	CASSLALVGTTGNTIYF
NA	TRBV5-1	NA	TRBJ1-5	TGCGCCAGCAGCTTGGACGCTAACCAGCCCCAGCATTTT	CASSLDANQPQHF
NA	TRBV7-9	TRBD2	TRBJ2-5	TGTGCCAGCAGCACTACTGTTCGGACTAGCGGACAAGAGACCCAGTACTTC	CASSTTVRTSGQETQYF
once	TRBV9	TRBD1	TRBJ1-2	TGTGCCAGCAGCGTAGACAACTCCGGGACAGGGCATTCCGGTGGCTACACCTTC	CASSVDNSGTGHSGGYTF
once	TRBV27	NA	TRBJ1-5	TGTGCCAGCAGTTTCGGTCGGGATCAGCCCCAGCATTTT	CASSFGRDQPQHF
NA	TRBV4-1	NA	TRBJ2-3	TGCGCCAGCAGCCTCGTACTCGCGGATACGCAGTATTTT	CASSLVLADTQYF
NA	TRBV5-1	TRBD1	TRBJ1-1	TGCGCCAGCGGCAACTTACAGGGGGCGGAAGCTTTCTTT	CASGNLQGAEAFF
NA	TRBV4-2	TRBD2	TRBJ2-7	TGTGCCAGCAGCCAAGGAATTCGGGACTATTCAAGCGAGCAGTACTTC	CASSQGIRDYSSEQYF
NA	TRBV18	TRBD2	TRBJ2-7	TGTGCCAGCTCACGGACTAGCGGGGGTTCCTACGAGCAGTACTTC	CASSRTSGGSYEQYF
NA	TRBV14	TRBD1	TRBJ2-2	TGTGCCAGCAGCCGGAGGACAGGGGGCCGTGTCACCGGGGAGCTGTTTTTT	CASSRRTGGRVTGELFF
NA	TRBV5-1	TRBD2	TRBJ2-1	TGCGCCAGCAGCTTGGAAATAGCGGGGGGCTCTAATGAGCAGTTCTTC	CASSLEIAGGSNEQFF
NA	TRBV5-1	TRBD1	TRBJ2-5	TGCGCCAGCAGCTCTCAACGGACAGGCGGCGGGGAGACCCAGTACTTC	CASSSQRTGGGETQYF
NA	TRBV28	TRBD1	TRBJ1-4	TGTGCCAGCAGAACCCGACAGGGAGGTGAAAAACTGTTTTTT	CASRTRQGGEKLFF
NA	TRBV6-1	NA	TRBJ2-7	TGTGCCAGCACACAGCGACAGTCAGTCTACGAGCAGTACTTC	CASTQRQSVYEQYF